The sequence of this T cell receptor beta chain was determined in a study of shared clonotypes between healthy human individuals. Study findings and constraints: Compared with memory subsets, naive subsets generally had larger estimated richness.

Generated by immunoSEQ multiplex PCR, the TCRdb table keeps only in-frame clones and is missing some. Of millions of clones detected, approximately 94% appear once; the ten largest clones hold more than 0.95%. Terminally differentiated effector memory CD45RA+ cells were excluded by CCR7 positive selection of CD45RO-negative cells. Those who donated were healthy HIV-negative adults, with no recent acute infections or vaccinations reported. In regard to this clone: No antigen is known for it.

After removal of 3 bases from V and 3 bases from J, the junction contained 9 bases not matched to a gene. Germline CDR1 reads LGHNA; CDR2 reads YSLEER. This CDR3 contains 17 residues. The chain is built from TRBV4-3 and TRBJ2-3; 10 bases align to TRBD1. Sequenced: naive CD8+ T cells sorted from blood. The clonotype comes from a young man in good health. The CDR3 sequence is CASSQTLRDRGTDTQYF. The DNA for the CDR3 is TGCGCCAGCAGCCAGACACTCCGGGACAGGGGTACAGATACGCAGTATTTT.